This TCR beta chain was profiled in a study of long-term antiretroviral therapy in people with HIV. Overall study: The earliest specimens came about a decade ahead of the 2015 immediate-ART recommendation.

At survey level, the immunoSEQ assay was run in its v3.0 version. The table came from immunoSEQ multiplex PCR; TCRdb's copy has only in-frame clones and leaves some out. The table has about 43,000 clones, 86% seen once. The germline V and J ends were trimmed by 5 bases and 4 bases, with 17 bases remaining between them. Germline V lookup: CDR1 SEHNR, CDR2 FQNEAQ (reference sequence). This CDR3 comprises 15 residues. The study's findings and limits: In HIV, the repertoires covered a tighter span of CDR3 lengths than in controls. Specimens of blood were obtained during about 2003 to 2018, possibly under older ART regimens.

A note on this clone: The antigen remains undetermined.

Each participant with HIV received care in the United States. The source of this sequence is a woman aged 45-65 years with HIV. The rearrangement joins TRBV7-9 to TRBJ1-1; tentatively, D is TRBD1 (6 bases). Sequenced here: unsorted PBMCs, sampled 0.1 years before starting antiretroviral therapy. The CDR3 loop reads CASSRPQGRGTEAFF. The CDR3 bases are TGTGCCAGCAGCCGCCCCCAAGGCAGGGGCACTGAAGCTTTCTTT.